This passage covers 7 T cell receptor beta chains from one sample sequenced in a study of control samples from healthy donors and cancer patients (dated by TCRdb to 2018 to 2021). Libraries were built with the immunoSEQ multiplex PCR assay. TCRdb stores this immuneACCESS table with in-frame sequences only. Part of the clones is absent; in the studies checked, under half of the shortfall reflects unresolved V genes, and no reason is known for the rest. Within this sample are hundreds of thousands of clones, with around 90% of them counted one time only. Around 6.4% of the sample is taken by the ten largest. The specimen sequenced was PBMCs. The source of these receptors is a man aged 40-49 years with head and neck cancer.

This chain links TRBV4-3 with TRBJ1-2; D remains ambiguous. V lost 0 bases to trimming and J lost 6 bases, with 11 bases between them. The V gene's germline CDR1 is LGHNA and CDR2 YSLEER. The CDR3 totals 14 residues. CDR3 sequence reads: CASSQETMGNGYTF. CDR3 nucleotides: TGCGCCAGCAGCCAAGAGACAATGGGCAATGGCTACACCTTC.

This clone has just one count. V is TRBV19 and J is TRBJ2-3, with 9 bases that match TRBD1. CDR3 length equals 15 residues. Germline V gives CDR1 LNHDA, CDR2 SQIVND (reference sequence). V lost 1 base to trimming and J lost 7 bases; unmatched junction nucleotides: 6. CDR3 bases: TGTGCCAGTAGTATAGCCGGACAGGGGTCGCATACGCAGTATTTT. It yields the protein CASSIAGQGSHTQYF.

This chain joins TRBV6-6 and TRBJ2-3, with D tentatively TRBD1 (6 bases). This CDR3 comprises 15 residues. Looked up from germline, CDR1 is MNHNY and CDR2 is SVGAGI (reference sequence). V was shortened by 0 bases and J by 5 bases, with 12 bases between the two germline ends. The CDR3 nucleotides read TGTGCCAGCAGTTACTCGGACAGCCTCGTAGATACGCAGTATTTT. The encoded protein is CASSYSDSLVDTQYF.

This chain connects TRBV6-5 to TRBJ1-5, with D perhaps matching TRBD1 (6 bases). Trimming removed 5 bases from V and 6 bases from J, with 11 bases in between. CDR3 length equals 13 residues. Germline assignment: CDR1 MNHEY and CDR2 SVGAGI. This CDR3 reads CASSRQVAQPQHF. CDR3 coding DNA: TGTGCCAGCAGTCGACAGGTAGCTCAGCCCCAGCATTTT.

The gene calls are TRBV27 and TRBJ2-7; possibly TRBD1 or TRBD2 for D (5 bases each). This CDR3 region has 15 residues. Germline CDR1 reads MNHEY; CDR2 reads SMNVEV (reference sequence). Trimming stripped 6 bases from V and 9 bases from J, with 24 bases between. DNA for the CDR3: TGTGCCAGCAGCCGTACCCCGGGACCAACGAGAGGGCAGTACTTC. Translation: CASSRTPGPTRGQYF.

The CDR3 here is CASSDVNEESLTEAFF. CDR3 nucleotide sequence: TGTGCCAGCAGTGACGTTAATGAGGAATCACTCACTGAAGCTTTCTTT. The V and J genes are TRBV6-4 and TRBJ1-1, with D unresolved. The CDR3 runs 16 residues. The V gene lost 2 bases and the J gene lost 4 bases, with 17 bases spanning the gap. Looked up from germline, CDR1 is MRHNA and CDR2 is SNTAGT.

CDR3 amino acids: CASSEGGSSAYEQYF. The CDR3 DNA reads as TGTGCCAGCAGTGAGGGCGGGAGCTCCGCCTACGAGCAGTACTTC. The chain combines TRBV5-4 with TRBJ2-7; TRBD2 matches 7 bases. This CDR3 contains 15 residues. Per germline, CDR1 SGHNT and CDR2 YYREEE (reference sequence). The trim removed 5 bases at V and 2 bases at J, leaving 10 bases unmatched.